The clone carrying this T cell receptor (beta chain) was counted a few times. TCRdb reprocessed the RT-PCR reads via MiXCR and lists one record per CDR3 protein. Among fewer than 800,000 distinct CDR3 sequences, 14% were seen once, and the ten largest hold roughly 4%. Germline V gene sequence: CDR1 GTSNPN, CDR2 SVGIG (reference sequence). This CDR3 is 16 amino acids long. J was trimmed by 7 bases and V by 0 bases; bases with no gene match: 5. The sample comprised memory CD4+ T cells from blood. The origin of this receptor is a female donor in good health, serving as a healthy control. The rearrangement joins TRBV30 to TRBJ2-1; 14 positions match TRBD2. CDR3 coding DNA: TGTGCCTGGAGTGTCTTCGGGACTAGCGGGAGTAATGAGCAGTTCTTC. This encodes CAWSVFGTSGSNEQFF.